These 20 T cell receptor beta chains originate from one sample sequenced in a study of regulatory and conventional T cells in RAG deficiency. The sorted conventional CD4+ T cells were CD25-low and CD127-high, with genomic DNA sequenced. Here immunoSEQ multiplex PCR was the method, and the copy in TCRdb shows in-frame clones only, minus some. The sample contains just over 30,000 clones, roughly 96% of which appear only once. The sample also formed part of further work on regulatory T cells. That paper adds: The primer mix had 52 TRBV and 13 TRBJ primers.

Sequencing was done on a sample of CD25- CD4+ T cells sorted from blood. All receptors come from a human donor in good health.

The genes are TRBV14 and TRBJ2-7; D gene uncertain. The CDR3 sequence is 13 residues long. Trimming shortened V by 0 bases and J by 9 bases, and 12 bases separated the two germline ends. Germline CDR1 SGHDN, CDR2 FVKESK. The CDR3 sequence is CASSQDMVSRQYF. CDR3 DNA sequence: TGTGCCAGCAGCCAAGATATGGTGTCTAGGCAGTACTTC.

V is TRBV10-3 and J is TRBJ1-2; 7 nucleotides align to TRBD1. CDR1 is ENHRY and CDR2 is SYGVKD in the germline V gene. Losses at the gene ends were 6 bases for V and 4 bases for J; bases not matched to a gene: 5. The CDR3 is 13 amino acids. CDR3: CAISKGDSYGYTF. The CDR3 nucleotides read TGTGCCATCAGCAAGGGGGACAGCTATGGCTACACCTTC.

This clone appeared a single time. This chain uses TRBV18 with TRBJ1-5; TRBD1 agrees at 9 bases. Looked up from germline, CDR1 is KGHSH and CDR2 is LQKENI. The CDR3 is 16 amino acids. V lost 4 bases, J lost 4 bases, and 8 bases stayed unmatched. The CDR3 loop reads CASSLIDRGENQPQHF. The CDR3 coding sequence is TGTGCCAGCTCACTCATCGACAGGGGGGAGAATCAGCCCCAGCATTTT.

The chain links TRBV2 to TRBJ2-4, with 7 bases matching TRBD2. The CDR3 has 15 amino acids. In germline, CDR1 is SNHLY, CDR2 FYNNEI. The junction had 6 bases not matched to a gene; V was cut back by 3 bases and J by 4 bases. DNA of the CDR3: TGTGCCAGCAGTGAGGAGCGGGGAAGAAAAAACATTCAGTACTTC. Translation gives CASSEERGRKNIQYF.

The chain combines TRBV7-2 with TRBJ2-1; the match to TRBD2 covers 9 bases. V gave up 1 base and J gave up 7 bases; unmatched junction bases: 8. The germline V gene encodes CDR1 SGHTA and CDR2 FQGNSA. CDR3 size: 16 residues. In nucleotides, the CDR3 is TGTGCCAGCAGCTTAGGTGTAGCGGGAGAATGGAATGAGCAGTTCTTC. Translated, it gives CASSLGVAGEWNEQFF.

This chain's CDR3 is CASSSGLAGYNEQFF. The CDR3 DNA follows: TGTGCCAGCAGTTCAGGACTAGCGGGCTACAATGAGCAGTTCTTC. The chain combines TRBV6-5 with TRBJ2-1; TRBD2 matches at 11 bases. This CDR3 is 15 amino acids long. V gave up 4 bases and J gave up 3 bases; unmatched junction bases: 2. Germline assignment: CDR1 MNHEY and CDR2 SVGAGI.

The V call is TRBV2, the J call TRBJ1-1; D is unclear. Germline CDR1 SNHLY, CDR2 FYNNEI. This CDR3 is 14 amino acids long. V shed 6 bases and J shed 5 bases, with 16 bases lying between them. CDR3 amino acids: CASRTTSPGTEAFF. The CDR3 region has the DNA TGTGCCAGCAGGACCACATCCCCGGGGACTGAAGCTTTCTTT.

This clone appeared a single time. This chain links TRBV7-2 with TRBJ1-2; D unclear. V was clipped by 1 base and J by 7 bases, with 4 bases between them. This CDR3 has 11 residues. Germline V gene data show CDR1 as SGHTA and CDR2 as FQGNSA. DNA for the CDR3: TGTGCCAGCAGCTTAGGGAGTGGCTACACCTTC. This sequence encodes CASSLGSGYTF.

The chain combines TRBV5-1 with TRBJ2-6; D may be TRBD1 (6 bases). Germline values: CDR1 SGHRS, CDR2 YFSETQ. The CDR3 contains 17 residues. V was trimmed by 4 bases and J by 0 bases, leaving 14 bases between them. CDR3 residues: CASSPLGQSSGANVLTF. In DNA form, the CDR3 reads TGCGCCAGCAGCCCCCTTGGACAGAGCTCTGGGGCCAACGTCCTGACTTTC.

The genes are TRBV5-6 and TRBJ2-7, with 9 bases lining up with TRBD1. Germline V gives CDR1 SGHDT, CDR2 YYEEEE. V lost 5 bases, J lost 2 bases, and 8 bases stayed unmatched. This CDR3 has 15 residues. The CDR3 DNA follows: TGTGCCAGCAGTGGTTTGGGGACAGGGACCTACGAGCAGTACTTC. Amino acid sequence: CASSGLGTGTYEQYF.

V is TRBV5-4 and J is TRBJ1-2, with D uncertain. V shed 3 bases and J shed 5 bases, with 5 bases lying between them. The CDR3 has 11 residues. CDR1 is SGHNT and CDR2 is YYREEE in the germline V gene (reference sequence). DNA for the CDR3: TGTGCCAGCAGCTCCCATTATGGCTACACCTTC. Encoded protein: CASSSHYGYTF.

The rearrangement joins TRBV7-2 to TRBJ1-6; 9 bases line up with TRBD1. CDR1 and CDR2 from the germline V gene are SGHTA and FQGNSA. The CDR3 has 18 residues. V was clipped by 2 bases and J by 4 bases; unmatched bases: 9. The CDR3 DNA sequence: TGTGCCAGCAGCTTAAGGGCGGGACAGGGCTTTTATAATTCACCCCTCCACTTT. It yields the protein CASSLRAGQGFYNSPLHF.

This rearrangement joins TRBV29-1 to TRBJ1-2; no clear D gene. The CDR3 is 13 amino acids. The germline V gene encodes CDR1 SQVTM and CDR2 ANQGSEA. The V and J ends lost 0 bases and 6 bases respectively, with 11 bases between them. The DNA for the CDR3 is TGCAGCGTTGAAGACGCCTGGACTAATGGCTACACCTTC. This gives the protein CSVEDAWTNGYTF.

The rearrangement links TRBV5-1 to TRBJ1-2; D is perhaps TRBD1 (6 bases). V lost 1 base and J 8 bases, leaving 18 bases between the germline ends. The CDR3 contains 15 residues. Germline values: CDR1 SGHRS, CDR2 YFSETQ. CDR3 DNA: TGCGCCAGCAGCTTGCGTATCGGGGGGCAAAGCGGCTACACCTTC. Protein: CASSLRIGGQSGYTF.

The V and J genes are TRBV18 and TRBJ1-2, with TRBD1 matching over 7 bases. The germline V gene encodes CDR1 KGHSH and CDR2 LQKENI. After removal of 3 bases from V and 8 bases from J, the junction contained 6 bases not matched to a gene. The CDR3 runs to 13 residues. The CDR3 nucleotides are TGTGCCAGCTCACCTCGACAGGGATTGGGCTACACCTTC. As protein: CASSPRQGLGYTF.

The CDR3 sequence: CASSSRRGNQPQHF. The CDR3 coding sequence is TGTGCCAGCAGCTCCCGCCGGGGGAATCAGCCCCAGCATTTT. The gene calls are TRBV7-2 and TRBJ1-5; possible D gene TRBD1, 5 bases. CDR3 length equals 14 residues. CDR1 and CDR2 (germline): SGHTA, FQGNSA. V lost 4 bases, J lost 4 bases, and 11 bases lay in between. The full variable domain, completed using reference TRBV7-2 and TRBJ1-5, is GAGVSQSPSNKVTEKGKDVELRCDPISGHTALYWYRQSLGQGLEFLIYFQGNSAPDKSGLPSDRFSAERTGGSVSTLTIQRTQQEDSAVYLCASSSRRGNQPQHFGDGTRLSIL.

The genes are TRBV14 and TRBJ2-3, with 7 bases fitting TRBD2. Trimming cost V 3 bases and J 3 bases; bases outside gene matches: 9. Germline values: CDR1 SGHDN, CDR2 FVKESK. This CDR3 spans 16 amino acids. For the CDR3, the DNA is TGTGCCAGCAGCCAGGGGCGGGCGGGAGCTACAGATACGCAGTATTTT. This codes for CASSQGRAGATDTQYF.

CDR3 sequence: CASRDSYGYTF. The DNA of the CDR3 is TGTGCCAGCCGGGACAGTTATGGCTACACCTTC. The chain recombines TRBV2 with TRBJ1-2; 7 bases map to TRBD1. In germline, CDR1 is SNHLY, CDR2 FYNNEI. V dropped 8 bases and J dropped 5; count of bases not matched to a gene: 2. This CDR3 contains 11 residues.

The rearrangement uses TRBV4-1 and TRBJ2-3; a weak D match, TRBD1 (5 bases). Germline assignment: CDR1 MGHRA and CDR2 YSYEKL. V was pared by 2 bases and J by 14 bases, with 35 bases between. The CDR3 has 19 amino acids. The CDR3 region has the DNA TGCGCCAGCAGCCAATTCTACTTAGGGCGCAGGGAACTGTATAGGCAGTCGTATTTT. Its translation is CASSQFYLGRRELYRQSYF.

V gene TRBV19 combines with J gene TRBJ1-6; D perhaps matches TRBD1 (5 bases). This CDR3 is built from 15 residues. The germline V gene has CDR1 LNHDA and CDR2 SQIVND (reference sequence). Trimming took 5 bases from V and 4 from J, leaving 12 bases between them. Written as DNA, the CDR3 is TGTGCCAGTAGTCCCAGGGTCCCGTATAATTCACCCCTCCACTTT. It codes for CASSPRVPYNSPLHF.